The 21 T cell receptor beta chains in this list originate from one sample, sequenced in a study of T cells expressing NK-cell markers. Following a re-call of the 5' RACE reads, TCRdb has one entry per CDR3 protein and lacks DNA. The sample is made up of fewer than 16,000 distinct CDR3 sequences, and the top ten hold 59% of it. The material sequenced was blood T cells: a sorted CD56 or NKG2C T cell subset, CD4+ or CD8+ T cells, or bulk PBMC T cells (not recorded which). The receptors stem from a man aged 18-70 years in good health.

The rearrangement links TRBV4-3 to TRBJ2-2; TCRdb reports TRBD2, a call that lacks DNA to check it against. Germline V gene data show CDR1 as LGHNA and CDR2 as YSLEER. The CDR3 spans 16 residues. The CDR3 sequence: CASSQGLAVNTGELFF.

This clonotype registers medium-sized (0.01 to 0.1%) by frequency. V and J are TRBV12-3 or TRBV12-4 and TRBJ2-1; TCRdb names TRBD2, which stays unverified in the absence of DNA. This CDR3 comprises 19 residues. The CDR3 region is CASSSGTSGRARSYNEQFF.

CDR3 sequence reads: CASSTGRLPLEQYF. The rearrangement links TRBV7-8 to TRBJ2-7; TCRdb names TRBD2, which stays unverified in the absence of DNA. The CDR3 extends over 14 amino acids. Per germline, CDR1 SGHVS and CDR2 FQNEAQ. The full variable domain, rest sourced from reference TRBV7-8 and TRBJ2-7, is GAGVSQSPRYKVAKRGQDVALRCDPISGHVSLFWYQQALGQGPEFLTYFQNEAQLDKSGLPSDRFFAERPEGSVSTLKIQRTQQEDSAVYLCASSTGRLPLEQYFGPGTRLTVT.

The chain has TRBV7-7 and TRBJ2-1; TCRdb lists TRBD1, though no DNA is available to test this call. The CDR3 extends over 15 amino acids. The germline gives CDR1 SSHAT, CDR2 FNYEAQ (reference sequence). The CDR3 loop is CASSPAGPLGNEQFF. The entire variable domain, with the rest obtained from reference TRBV7-7 and TRBJ2-1, is as follows: GAGVSQSPRYKVTKRGQDVTLRCDPISSHATLYWYQQALGQGPEFLTYFNYEAQPDKSGLPSDRFSAERPEGSISTLTIQRTEQRDSAMYRCASSPAGPLGNEQFFGPGTRLTVL.

The chain has TRBV30 and TRBJ2-1. The V gene's germline CDR1 is GTSNPN and CDR2 SVGIG (reference sequence). This CDR3 has 12 amino acids. This chain's CDR3 is CAWSVRYNEQFF.

The rearrangement uses TRBV20-1 and TRBJ2-7; TCRdb gives TRBD2 as the D gene, but with no DNA this cannot be confirmed. Per the germline V gene, CDR1 is DFQATT and CDR2 is SNEGSKA (reference sequence). The CDR3 consists of 14 residues. CDR3 sequence reads: CSARGLDGAHEQYF.

The chain uses TRBV5-1 and TRBJ1-2; TCRdb lists TRBD1, though no DNA is available to test this call. Germline CDR1 and CDR2: SGHRS and YFSETQ. The CDR3 runs 13 residues. The CDR3 reads CASSLEQAGGYTF.

The chain combines TRBV7-6 with TRBJ2-6; TCRdb reports TRBD2, a call that lacks DNA to check it against. Germline CDR1 is SGHVS and CDR2 is FNYEAQ. The CDR3 runs to 19 residues. CDR3 region: CASSAPRGLAGVGANVLTF.

The chain uses TRBV29-1 and TRBJ2-3; absent DNA, TCRdb's TRBD1 call cannot be checked. This CDR3 is 14 amino acids long. Germline lookup yields CDR1 SQVTM and CDR2 ANQGSEA. The CDR3 loop is CSVAGTASTDTQYF.

This chain connects TRBV7-2 to TRBJ2-3; TCRdb's assignment of TRBD1 cannot be checked, as there is no DNA. The CDR3 loop spans 13 amino acids. Per the germline V gene, CDR1 is SGHTA and CDR2 is FQGNSA. The CDR3 sequence is CASSTDRLDTQYF.

The chain carries TRBV4-1 and TRBJ2-7; the TCRdb call, TRBD2, lacks DNA for checking. This CDR3 region has 16 residues. In germline, CDR1 is MGHRA, CDR2 YSYEKL. This CDR3 is CASSQEPSGSTYEQYF.

The chain combines TRBV29-1 with TRBJ2-1; without DNA, the TCRdb call of TRBD1 cannot be checked. Germline CDR1 reads SQVTM; CDR2 reads ANQGSEA. The CDR3 has 15 amino acids. CDR3: CSVEGPGGGSNEQFF.

The chain combines TRBV5-6 with TRBJ2-7; TCRdb indicates TRBD2, and absent DNA this call remains unverified. The V gene's germline CDR1 is SGHDT and CDR2 YYEEEE. CDR3 length: 13 amino acids. This CDR3 reads CASSQVPGNEQYF. Looking up the rest from reference TRBV5-6 and TRBJ2-7 gives the full variable domain: DAGVTQSPTHLIKTRGQQVTLRCSPKSGHDTVSWYQQALGQGPQFIFQYYEEEERQRGNFPDRFSGHQFPNYSSELNVNALLLGDSALYLCASSQVPGNEQYFGPGTRLTVT.

The CDR3: CASSLNWRSHAFF. V is TRBV7-2 and J is TRBJ1-1. The CDR3 contains 13 residues. Germline CDR1 and CDR2: SGHTA and FQGNSA.

V is TRBV7-6 and J is TRBJ1-5; no DNA is available, so the TRBD1 call from TCRdb remains unchecked. In germline, CDR1 is SGHVS, CDR2 FNYEAQ. The CDR3 runs to 14 residues. The CDR3 loop reads CASSGGASNQPQHF.

The rearrangement links TRBV7-2 to TRBJ2-7; the TCRdb D gene call, TRBD1, has no DNA to confirm it. Germline lookup yields CDR1 SGHTA and CDR2 FQGNSA. The CDR3 totals 15 residues. The CDR3 protein is CASSLGGSEIYEQYF.

V and J are TRBV18 and TRBJ1-6. Looked up from germline, CDR1 is KGHSH and CDR2 is LQKENI. CDR3 size: 14 residues. This CDR3 is CASSPEGRNSPLHF. Combining the CDR3 with reference TRBV18 and TRBJ1-6 gives the whole variable domain NAGVMQNPRHLVRRRGQEARLRCSPMKGHSHVYWYRQLPEEGLKFMVYLQKENIIDESGMPKERFSAEFPKEGPSILRIQQVVRGDSAAYFCASSPEGRNSPLHFGNGTRLTVT.

This chain uses TRBV12-3 or TRBV12-4 with TRBJ2-3; TCRdb lists TRBD2, though no DNA is available to test this call. The CDR3 length is 14 residues. The CDR3: CASILAGGPDTQYF.

The genes are TRBV18 and TRBJ2-5; the D call from TCRdb, TRBD2, cannot be confirmed without DNA. CDR1 is KGHSH and CDR2 is LQKENI in the germline V gene. The CDR3 loop spans 15 amino acids. The chain's CDR3 is CASSPPSGERETQYF.

The rearrangement joins TRBV24-1 to TRBJ1-2. The CDR3 runs 14 residues. Germline V gives CDR1 KGHDR, CDR2 SFDVKD. The CDR3: CATSDWTENYGYTF.

The chain carries TRBV4-1 and TRBJ2-7; the D call from TCRdb, TRBD1, cannot be confirmed without DNA. Germline CDR1 reads MGHRA; CDR2 reads YSYEKL. The CDR3 length is 13 residues. The CDR3 protein is CASSQVQGQEQYF.